These 8 T cell receptor beta chains were all obtained from the same sample, sequenced in a study of blood T cell repertoires in COVID-19. The assay was immunoSEQ multiplex PCR, and TCRdb's table has in-frame clones only and misses some. The data show 150,000 to 200,000 clones, with approximately 88% seen just once and roughly 9% held by the top ten. Specimen: PBMCs or T cells enriched from blood (not recorded which). The receptor source for this set is a young woman who had recovered from COVID-19.

The chain uses TRBV4-1 and TRBJ2-7, with D tentatively TRBD2 (5 bases). Germline V lookup: CDR1 MGHRA, CDR2 YSYEKL. This CDR3 is 14 amino acids long. Trimming stripped 0 bases from V and 3 bases from J, with 9 bases between. The CDR3 region has the DNA TGCGCCAGCAGCCAAGAGAGGGTCTTCTACGAGCAGTACTTC. It specifies CASSQERVFYEQYF.

V gene TRBV5-4 combines with J gene TRBJ1-2; 8 bases match TRBD1. J lost 4 bases, V lost 1 base, and 3 bases had no gene match. Germline CDR1 SGHNT, CDR2 YYREEE (reference sequence). There are 14 residues in the CDR3. The CDR3 DNA sequence: TGTGCCAGCAGCTTGCCCGGGACAGGCTATGGCTACACCTTC. Translating gives CASSLPGTGYGYTF.

The gene calls are TRBV19 and TRBJ1-1; 9 nucleotides line up with TRBD1. The CDR3 runs 15 residues. Germline V gives CDR1 LNHDA, CDR2 SQIVND (reference sequence). Trimming took 7 bases from V and 1 from J; bases not matched to a gene: 7. As DNA, the CDR3 is TGTGCCAGTACCACACAGGGGGCGGGGAACACTGAAGCTTTCTTT. It translates to CASTTQGAGNTEAFF.

The V gene is TRBV28, the J gene TRBJ1-1, with 10 bases identical to TRBD1. The CDR3 length is 14 residues. Trimming took 6 bases from V and 1 from J; bases not matched to a gene: 2. The germline V gene has CDR1 MDHEN and CDR2 SYDVKM. CDR3: CASRWDRGNTEAFF. The CDR3 DNA follows: TGTGCCAGCAGATGGGACAGGGGGAACACTGAAGCTTTCTTT.

The V gene is TRBV6-2 or TRBV6-3, the J gene TRBJ1-2, with D possibly matching TRBD1 (6 bases). V lost 0 bases to trimming and J lost 5 bases, with 13 bases between them. Germline V CDR1 and CDR2: MNHEY, SVGEGT. The CDR3 length is 15 residues. The chain's CDR3 is CASSYSLTGYYGYTF. The CDR3 DNA reads as TGTGCCAGCAGTTACTCCCTGACAGGCTATTATGGCTACACCTTC.

The V and J genes are TRBV5-6 and TRBJ2-2; D gene ambiguous. V lost 4 bases and J 4 bases, leaving 17 bases between the germline ends. The CDR3 has 16 residues. The germline V gene encodes CDR1 SGHDT and CDR2 YYEEEE. The CDR3 reads CASSRPLLPGTGELFF. DNA for the CDR3: TGTGCCAGCAGCCGCCCTCTTCTACCGGGCACCGGGGAGCTGTTTTTT. Full variable domain (remainder filled in from reference TRBV5-6 and TRBJ2-2): DAGVTQSPTHLIKTRGQQVTLRCSPKSGHDTVSWYQQALGQGPQFIFQYYEEEERQRGNFPDRFSGHQFPNYSSELNVNALLLGDSALYLCASSRPLLPGTGELFFGEGSRLTVL.

The CDR3 loop reads CASSQDLPIAGGSSYEQYF. DNA for the CDR3: TGCGCCAGCAGCCAAGACCTCCCCATAGCGGGGGGAAGCTCCTACGAGCAGTACTTC. The chain has TRBV4-1 and TRBJ2-7; TRBD2 matches at 10 bases. The CDR3 consists of 19 residues. The ends lost 0 bases at V and 0 bases at J; junction bases unmatched: 11. Germline V CDR1 and CDR2: MGHRA, YSYEKL.

V usage is TRBV12-3 or TRBV12-4 and J usage is TRBJ2-7; D is uncertain. With 6 bases removed from V and 12 bases from J, the gap between germline ends came to 18 bases. The CDR3 totals 12 residues. CDR3 bases: TGTGCCAGCAGCCATCAGAACACGTCGCCGTACTTC. Encoded protein: CASSHQNTSPYF.